This TCR beta chain was captured by sequencing in a study of control samples from healthy donors and cancer patients. Germline V lookup: CDR1 WSHSY, CDR2 SAAADI. After removal of 7 bases from V and 8 bases from J, the junction contained 15 bases not matched to a gene. This CDR3 spans 16 amino acids. TCRdb keeps only in-frame clones here, not all; method: immunoSEQ multiplex PCR. Among about 81,000 clones, about 94% were seen once, and the ten largest hold around 4.7%. The source of this sequence is a woman younger than 30 in good health. The chain couples TRBV10-2 to TRBJ2-1; 9 bases fit TRBD1. Sequencing was done on a sample of blood. The CDR3 DNA sequence: TGCGCCAGCACCGCCAAACAGGGGGCGCGGGGCGATGAGCAGTTCTTC. Its protein product is CASTAKQGARGDEQFF.